This record covers a single T cell receptor (beta chain). As processed by the authors: Amplification of reference gene primers was used by the study to estimate nucleated cell counts. Clones were sequenced by immunoSEQ multiplex PCR, and TCRdb holds only the in-frame ones, with some missing. V and J calls and clone size follow that table, whereas D and trimming were derived from the DNA. The data show approximately 60,000 clones, 65% to 90% seen once. The CDR3 has 14 amino acids. Germline assignment: CDR1 SGHKS and CDR2 YYEKEE (reference sequence). After removal of 4 bases from V and 2 bases from J, the junction contained 5 bases not matched to a gene. This sample is drawn from a study of blood T cell repertoires in COVID-19. Study details: Italy, Spain and the United States were the sources of the convalescent and acute COVID-19 samples. PBMCs, B-cell-depleted T cells, or T cells provided the cDNA or gDNA that made up the material.

The clonotype was recovered from a human donor in a cohort sampled during active COVID-19. Sequenced material: peripheral blood. V gene TRBV5-5 combines with J gene TRBJ2-5; TRBD2 matches 7 bases. The CDR3 loop is CASSPGGGQETQYF. The CDR3 DNA reads TGTGCCAGCAGCCCGGGGGGTGGGCAAGAGACCCAGTACTTC.